This T cell receptor beta chain was sequenced in a study of blood T cell repertoires in COVID-19. Overall study context: Nucleic acid was either cDNA or gDNA, and it came from T cells, B-cell-depleted T cells, or PBMCs.

Cohort assignment relied on participant-reported clinical history. Clones were sequenced by immunoSEQ multiplex PCR, and TCRdb holds only the in-frame ones, with some missing. The repertoire has 350,000 to 400,000 clones, roughly nine tenths of them found once; the top ten carry roughly 0.86%. Germline V gene data show CDR1 as SGHKS and CDR2 as YYEKEE (reference sequence). The V gene end was trimmed by 4 bases and the J gene end by 3 bases; junction bases not matched to a gene: 4. The CDR3 has 15 amino acids. The TCR comes from a woman aged 40 to 49 who had been exposed to COVID-19. Material: PBMCs or T cells enriched from blood (not recorded which). This chain uses TRBV5-5 with TRBJ2-7, with TRBD2 matching over 13 bases. The CDR3 spells CASSPGLAGLYEQYF. The CDR3 nucleotides are TGTGCCAGCAGCCCGGGACTAGCGGGACTCTACGAGCAGTACTTC.